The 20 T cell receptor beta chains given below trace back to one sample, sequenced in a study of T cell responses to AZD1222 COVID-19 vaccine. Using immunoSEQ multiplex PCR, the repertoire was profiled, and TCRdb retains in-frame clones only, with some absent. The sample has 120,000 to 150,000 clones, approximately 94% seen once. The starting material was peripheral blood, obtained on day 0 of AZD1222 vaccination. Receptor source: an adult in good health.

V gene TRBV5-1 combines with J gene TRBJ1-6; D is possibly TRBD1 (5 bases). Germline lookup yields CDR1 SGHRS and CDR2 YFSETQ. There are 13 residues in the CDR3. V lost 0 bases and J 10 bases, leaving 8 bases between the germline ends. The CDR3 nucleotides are TGCGCCAGCAGCTTGGGGGAGGGGTCACCCCTCCACTTT. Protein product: CASSLGEGSPLHF. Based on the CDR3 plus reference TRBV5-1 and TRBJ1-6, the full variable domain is KAGVTQTPRYLIKTRGQQVTLSCSPISGHRSVSWYQQTPGQGLQFLFEYFSETQRNKGNFPGRFSGRQFSNSRSEMNVSTLELGDSALYLCASSLGEGSPLHFGNGTRLTVT.

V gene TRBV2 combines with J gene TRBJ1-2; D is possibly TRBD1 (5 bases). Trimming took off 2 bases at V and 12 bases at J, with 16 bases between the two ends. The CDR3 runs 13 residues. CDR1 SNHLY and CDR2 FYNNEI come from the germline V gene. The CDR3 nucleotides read TGTGCCAGCAGTGAAAGGGGACCCCCCTCCGACACCTTC. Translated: CASSERGPPSDTF. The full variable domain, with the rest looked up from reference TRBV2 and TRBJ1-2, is EPEVTQTPSHQVTQMGQEVILRCVPISNHLYFYWYRQILGQKVEFLVSFYNNEISEKSEIFDDQFSVERPDGSNFTLKIRSTKLEDSAMYFCASSERGPPSDTFGSGTRLTVV.

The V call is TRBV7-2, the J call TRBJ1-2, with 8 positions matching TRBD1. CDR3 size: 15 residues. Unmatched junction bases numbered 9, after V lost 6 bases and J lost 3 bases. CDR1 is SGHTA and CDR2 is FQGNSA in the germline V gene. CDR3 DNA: TGTGCCAGCAGACCTATGACAGGGGAGGACTATGGCTACACCTTC. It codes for CASRPMTGEDYGYTF.

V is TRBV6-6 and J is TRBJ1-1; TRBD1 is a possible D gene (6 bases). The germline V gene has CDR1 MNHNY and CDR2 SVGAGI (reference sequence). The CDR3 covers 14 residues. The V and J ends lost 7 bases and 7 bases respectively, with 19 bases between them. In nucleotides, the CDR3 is TGTGCCAGCACCGAGTTGGGGGGCGTGGGTGAAGCTTTCTTT. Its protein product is CASTELGGVGEAFF.

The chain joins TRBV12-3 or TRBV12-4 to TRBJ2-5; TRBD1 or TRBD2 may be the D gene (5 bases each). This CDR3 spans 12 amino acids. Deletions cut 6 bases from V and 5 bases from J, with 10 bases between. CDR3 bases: TGTGCCAGCAGGTCCAGGGAGGAGACCCAGTACTTC. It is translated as CASRSREETQYF.

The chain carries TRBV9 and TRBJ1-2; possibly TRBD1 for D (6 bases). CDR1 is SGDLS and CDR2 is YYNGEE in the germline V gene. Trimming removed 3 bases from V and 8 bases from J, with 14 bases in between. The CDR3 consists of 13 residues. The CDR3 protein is CASSAVQGGGYTF. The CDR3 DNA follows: TGTGCCAGCAGCGCGGTACAGGGCGGCGGCTACACCTTC.

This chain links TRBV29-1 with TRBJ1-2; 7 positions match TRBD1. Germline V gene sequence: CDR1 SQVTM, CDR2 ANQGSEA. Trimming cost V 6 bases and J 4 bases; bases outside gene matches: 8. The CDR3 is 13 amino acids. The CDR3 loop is CSVGTAGGYGYTF. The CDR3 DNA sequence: TGCAGCGTAGGGACAGCCGGGGGCTATGGCTACACCTTC.

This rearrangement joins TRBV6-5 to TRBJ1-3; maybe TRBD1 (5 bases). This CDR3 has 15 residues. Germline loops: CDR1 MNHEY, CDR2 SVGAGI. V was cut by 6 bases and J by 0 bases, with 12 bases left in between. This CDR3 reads CASSRDRHSGNTIYF. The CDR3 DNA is TGTGCCAGCAGCAGGGACCGTCACTCTGGAAACACCATATATTTT.

CDR3 nucleotide sequence: TGTGCCAGTAGTCGGGGGAGCCCGGGAAACACCATATATTTT. Translating it yields CASSRGSPGNTIYF. V is TRBV19 and J is TRBJ1-3, with D possibly being TRBD1 (5 bases). The CDR3 sequence is 14 residues long. Looked up from germline, CDR1 is LNHDA and CDR2 is SQIVND (reference sequence). V was pared by 5 bases and J by 4 bases, with 12 bases between.

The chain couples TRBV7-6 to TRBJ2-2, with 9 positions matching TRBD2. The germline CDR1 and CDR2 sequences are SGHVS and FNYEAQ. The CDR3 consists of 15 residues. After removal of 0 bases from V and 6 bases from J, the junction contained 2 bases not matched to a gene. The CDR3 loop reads CASSLARGGPGELFF. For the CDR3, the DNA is TGTGCCAGCAGCTTAGCGCGGGGGGGGCCCGGGGAGCTGTTTTTT.

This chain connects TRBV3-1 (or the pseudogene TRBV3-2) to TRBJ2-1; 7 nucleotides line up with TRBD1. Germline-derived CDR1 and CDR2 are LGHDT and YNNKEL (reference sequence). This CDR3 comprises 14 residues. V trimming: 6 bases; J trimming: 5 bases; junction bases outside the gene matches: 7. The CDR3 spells CASRRRDSDNEQFF. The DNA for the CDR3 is TGTGCCAGCAGACGCCGGGACAGTGACAATGAGCAGTTCTTC.

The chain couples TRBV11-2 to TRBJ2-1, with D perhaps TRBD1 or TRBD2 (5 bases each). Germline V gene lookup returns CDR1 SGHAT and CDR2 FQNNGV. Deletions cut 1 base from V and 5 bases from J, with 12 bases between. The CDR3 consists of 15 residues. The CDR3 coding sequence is TGTGCCAGCAGCTTAGTAGGGACCACAGACAATGAGCAGTTCTTC. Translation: CASSLVGTTDNEQFF.

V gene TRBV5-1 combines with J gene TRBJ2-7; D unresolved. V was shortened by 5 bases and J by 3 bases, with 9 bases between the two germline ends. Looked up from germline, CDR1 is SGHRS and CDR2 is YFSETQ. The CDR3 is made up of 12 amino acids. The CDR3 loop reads CASSSQYYEQYF. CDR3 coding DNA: TGCGCCAGCAGTTCCCAGTACTACGAGCAGTACTTC.

This CDR3 reads CASSSGGGSRNTGELFF. CDR3 DNA: TGTGCCAGCAGTTCTGGGGGCGGATCGAGGAACACCGGGGAGCTGTTTTTT. V is TRBV5-4 and J is TRBJ2-2, with D tentatively TRBD1 (6 bases). The CDR3 runs to 17 residues. From germline, CDR1 is SGHNT and CDR2 YYREEE (reference sequence). The ends were cut back, 5 bases at V and 1 base at J, with 18 bases in the middle.

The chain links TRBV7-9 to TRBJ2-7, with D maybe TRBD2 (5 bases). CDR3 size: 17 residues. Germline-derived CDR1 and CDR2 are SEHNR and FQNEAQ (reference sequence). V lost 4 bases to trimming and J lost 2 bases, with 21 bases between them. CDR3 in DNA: TGTGCCAGCAGCTCGATAATCGGGAAAGCCGAACCCTACGAGCAGTACTTC. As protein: CASSSIIGKAEPYEQYF.

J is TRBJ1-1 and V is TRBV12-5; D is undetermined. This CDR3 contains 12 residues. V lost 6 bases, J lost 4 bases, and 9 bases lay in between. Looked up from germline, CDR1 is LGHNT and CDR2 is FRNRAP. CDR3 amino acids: CASGPSSTEAFF. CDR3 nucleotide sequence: TGTGCTAGTGGCCCGTCCAGCACTGAAGCTTTCTTT.

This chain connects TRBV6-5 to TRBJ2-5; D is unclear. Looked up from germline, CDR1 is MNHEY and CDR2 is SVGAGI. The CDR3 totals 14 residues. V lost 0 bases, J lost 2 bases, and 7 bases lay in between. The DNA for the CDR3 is TGTGCCAGCAGTTACTCGCCGACACAAGAGACCCAGTACTTC. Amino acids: CASSYSPTQETQYF.

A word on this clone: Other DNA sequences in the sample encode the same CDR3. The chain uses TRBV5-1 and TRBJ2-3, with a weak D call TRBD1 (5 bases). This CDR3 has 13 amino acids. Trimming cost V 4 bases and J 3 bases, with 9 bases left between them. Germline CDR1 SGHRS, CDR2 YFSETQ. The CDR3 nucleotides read TGCGCCAGCAGCCCCCAGGGTACAGATACGCAGTATTTT. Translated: CASSPQGTDTQYF.

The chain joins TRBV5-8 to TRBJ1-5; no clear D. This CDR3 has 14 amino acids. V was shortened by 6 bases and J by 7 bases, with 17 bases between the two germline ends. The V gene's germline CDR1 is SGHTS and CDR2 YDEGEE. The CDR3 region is CASKLSAGGQPQHF. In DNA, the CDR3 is TGTGCCAGCAAATTATCCGCGGGAGGGCAGCCCCAGCATTTT.

The chain's CDR3 is CASSQDKGTRDNEQFF. The DNA of the CDR3 is TGTGCCAGCAGCCAAGATAAGGGCACTAGGGACAATGAGCAGTTCTTC. The chain employs TRBV4-2 and TRBJ2-1, with D perhaps TRBD2 (5 bases). Per the germline V gene, CDR1 is LGHNA and CDR2 is YNFKEQ. With 0 bases removed from V and 5 bases from J, the gap between germline ends came to 14 bases. The CDR3 loop spans 16 amino acids.